Sequencing of this T cell receptor (beta chain) was carried out in a study of identical twins. Germline CDR1 SGHRS, CDR2 YFSETQ. The CDR3 has 11 amino acids. The germline V and J ends were trimmed by 5 bases and 11 bases, with 13 bases remaining between them. MiXCR was run by TCRdb on the 5' RACE reads, yielding one entry per CDR3 protein. This table has about 1.7 million distinct CDR3 sequences, 25% to 35% appearing once. V gene TRBV5-1 combines with J gene TRBJ2-5, with D perhaps matching TRBD2 (5 bases). The sequenced sample consisted of cord blood. The source of this sequence is a newborn girl in good health. Here the CDR3 reads CASRLDGEQYF. The CDR3 DNA sequence: TGCGCCAGCAGACTGGACGGGGAGCAGTACTTC. The whole variable domain, remainder taken from reference TRBV5-1 and TRBJ2-5, is KAGVTQTPRYLIKTRGQQVTLSCSPISGHRSVSWYQQTPGQGLQFLFEYFSETQRNKGNFPGRFSGRQFSNSRSEMNVSTLELGDSALYLCASRLDGEQYFGPGTRLLVL.